The 4 T cell receptor beta chains given below trace back to one sample, sequenced in a study of blood T cell repertoires in COVID-19 (dated by TCRdb to the early 2020s). Preparation of the library involved the immunoSEQ multiplex PCR assay. Imported from immuneACCESS, the table was reduced by TCRdb to in-frame sequences with V and J called. These copies leave out some clones; in studies compared against another copy, an unresolved V gene accounts for under half, and the cause of the remainder is not known. The sample table shows 200,000 to 250,000 clones, and 88% are seen once. The ten biggest clones cover roughly 14% of the sample. The sample consisted of PBMCs or T cells enriched from blood (not recorded which). The receptor source for this set is a woman aged 45 to 65 with acute COVID-19.

The J gene is TRBJ1-1, the V gene TRBV27; D is perhaps TRBD1 (5 bases). The V end lost 1 base, the J end lost 8 bases, and 8 bases lay between the germline ends. From germline, CDR1 is MNHEY and CDR2 SMNVEV (reference sequence). The CDR3 sequence is 12 residues long. CDR3: CASSLFGAEAFF. The CDR3 nucleotides read TGTGCCAGCAGTTTATTTGGGGCGGAAGCTTTCTTT.

The V gene is TRBV7-8, the J gene TRBJ1-5; weak D call: TRBD1 (6 bases). This CDR3 has 15 residues. In germline, CDR1 is SGHVS, CDR2 FQNEAQ. The V end was cut by 3 bases, the J end by 3 bases, with 12 bases between. The CDR3 protein is CASSLGAGDNQPQHF. The CDR3 region has the DNA TGTGCCAGCAGCTTGGGGGCAGGGGACAATCAGCCCCAGCATTTT.

V usage is TRBV5-5 and J usage is TRBJ2-3, with a tentative D call TRBD1 (6 bases). Germline loops: CDR1 SGHKS, CDR2 YYEKEE (reference sequence). This CDR3 contains 15 residues. The V end lost 4 bases, the J end lost 1 base, and 13 bases lay between the germline ends. CDR3 amino acids: CASSVTGKGTDTQYF. CDR3 sequence (DNA): TGTGCCAGCAGCGTTACAGGGAAGGGCACAGATACGCAGTATTTT.

This clone was counted once. V is TRBV3-1 (or the pseudogene TRBV3-2) and J is TRBJ2-7; TRBD2 matches at 7 bases. CDR3 length: 15 residues. Germline CDR1 reads LGHDT; CDR2 reads YNNKEL (reference sequence). Trimming removed 1 base from V and 5 bases from J; junction bases left unmatched: 8. CDR3 in DNA: TGTGCCAGCAGCCAAGGTGGGGGGGTCCTGAACGAGCAGTACTTC. Its protein is CASSQGGGVLNEQYF.